Listed below are T cell receptor beta chains from one sample, sequenced in a study of blood T cell repertoires in COVID-19. Clones were sequenced by immunoSEQ multiplex PCR, and TCRdb holds only the in-frame ones, with some missing. The data hold around 500,000 clones, with around nine tenths observed a single time. Material for sequencing was PBMCs or T cells enriched from blood (not recorded which). The origin of the receptors is a woman in her sixties who had recovered from COVID-19. Each CDR3 is given with its conserved first and last residue. Fields, in order: J gene, D gene, clone size, V gene, CDR3 DNA, CDR3 protein. A D gene is named only where the DNA matches it firmly. Clone size is stated in some rows and not others, as once, few, many or a class when expanded.

>TRBJ1-1|NA|NA|TRBV19
TGTGCCAGTAGGATGGCCTCCATGAACACTGAAGCTTTCTTT
CASRMASMNTEAFF
>TRBJ2-7|NA|NA|TRBV11-2
TGTGCCAGCAGCCGGACCAGGGAGGACACCTACGAGCAGTACTTC
CASSRTREDTYEQYF
>TRBJ1-6|NA|few|TRBV3-1/TRBV3-2
TGTGCCAGCAGTGACAGGAGGAGCTCCTATAATTCACCCCTCCACTTT
CASSDRRSSYNSPLHF
>TRBJ1-2|NA|NA|TRBV6-5
TGTGCCAGCACCCTGGGCCTCCTCTATGGCTACACCTTC
CASTLGLLYGYTF
>TRBJ2-7|NA|NA|TRBV11-3
TGTGCCAGCAGCTTAGACCGGAACAGGGCGTTCTACGAGCAGTACTTC
CASSLDRNRAFYEQYF
>TRBJ2-5|TRBD2|NA|TRBV5-1
TGCGCCAGCAGCACGCAGCTAGCGGGGAGTGAGACCCAGTACTTC
CASSTQLAGSETQYF
>TRBJ2-5|NA|once|TRBV5-6
TGTGCCAGCAGCTTGGGACAGGCCCAAGAGACCCAGTACTTC
CASSLGQAQETQYF
>TRBJ2-2|NA|NA|TRBV10-2
TGCGCCAGCACAGGGGTGGACACCGGGGAGCTGTTTTTT
CASTGVDTGELFF
>TRBJ2-3|TRBD2|NA|TRBV9
TGTGCCAGCAGCCCCCTCGGGGGAGCGGGGGCCACAGATACGCAGTATTTT
CASSPLGGAGATDTQYF
>TRBJ1-2|NA|NA|TRBV5-5
TGTGCCAGCAGCTCACAGGAGTGGGTCGGCTATGGCTACACCTTC
CASSSQEWVGYGYTF
>TRBJ1-5|TRBD1|NA|TRBV24-1
TGTGCCACCAGTGAACACAGGGGGCGGCAGCCCCAGCATTTT
CATSEHRGRQPQHF
>TRBJ2-7|NA|NA|TRBV19
TGTGCCACCCGGGGTGACGTCTCCTACGAGCAGTACTTC
CATRGDVSYEQYF
>TRBJ2-3|NA|NA|TRBV2
TGTGCCAGCAGGGGCCTAACTAGCACCCGCACAGATACGCAGTATTTT
CASRGLTSTRTDTQYF
>TRBJ1-5|NA|few|TRBV5-4
TGTGCCAGCAGCTCCGGGGTCAATCAGCCCCAGCATTTT
CASSSGVNQPQHF
>TRBJ2-7|NA|NA|TRBV6-7
TGTGCCAGCACCTATACCAGGGGACCCTCCTACGAGCAGTACTTC
CASTYTRGPSYEQYF
>TRBJ1-5|TRBD1|NA|TRBV19
TGTGCCAGTACCTCGGGACAGGATTTTAGCAATCAGCCCCAGCATTTT
CASTSGQDFSNQPQHF
>TRBJ1-5|NA|NA|TRBV18
TGTGCCAGCTCAGGGGGAGGAGATCAGCCCCAGCATTTT
CASSGGGDQPQHF
>TRBJ2-3|NA|NA|TRBV20-1
TGCAGTGCCCTACTAGATACGCAGTATTTT
CSALLDTQYF
>TRBJ1-1|TRBD1|NA|TRBV6-5
TGTGCCAGCAGTACTACAGGGGGGTCTGAAGCTTTCTTT
CASSTTGGSEAFF
>TRBJ2-5|NA|NA|TRBV5-6
TGTGCCAGCAGCTTGGGGGGCAGCCAAGAGACCCAGTACTTC
CASSLGGSQETQYF
>TRBJ2-7|NA|NA|TRBV5-1
TGCGCCAGCAGGGGCGGGGGCCACGAGCAGTACTTC
CASRGGGHEQYF
>TRBJ2-7|NA|NA|TRBV4-2
TGTGCCAGCAGCCAAGTACAGGGTGGGGACTACGAGCAGTACTTC
CASSQVQGGDYEQYF
>TRBJ1-2|TRBD1|NA|TRBV30
TGTGCCTGGACCCCAGGGGGGACAGGGGACTATGGCTACACCTTC
CAWTPGGTGDYGYTF
>TRBJ2-1|NA|NA|TRBV11-2
TGTGCCAGCAGCGACAGGCGGCTAAACAATGAGCAGTTCTTC
CASSDRRLNNEQFF
>TRBJ2-1|TRBD1|NA|TRBV5-1
TGCGCCAGCAGCTGGGGGACAGGGGATAATGAGCAGTTCTTC
CASSWGTGDNEQFF
>TRBJ2-5|TRBD2|NA|TRBV24-1
TGTGCCACCAGTGAGTGGACTAGTCAAGAGACCCAGTACTTC
CATSEWTSQETQYF
>TRBJ1-4|TRBD1|NA|TRBV7-9
TGTGCCAGCGGCGAAGCCGGGACAGGGGAAGAAAAACTGTTTTTT
CASGEAGTGEEKLFF
>TRBJ1-1|TRBD1|NA|TRBV7-9
TGTGCCAGCAGCTTTCCCACAGGGGTGAGAAACACTGAAGCTTTCTTT
CASSFPTGVRNTEAFF
>TRBJ2-5|TRBD2|NA|TRBV12-5
TGTGCTAGTGGTTTGGGACTAGCGGGTGGGGAGACCCAGTACTTC
CASGLGLAGGETQYF
>TRBJ1-1|NA|NA|TRBV11-3
TGTGCCAGCAACCACGGACAGAATAGAGGCCAAGGGAAAGAAGCTTTCTTT
CASNHGQNRGQGKEAFF
>TRBJ1-3|NA|NA|TRBV7-8
TGTGCCAGCAGCTTAGGTAACAGGCTGGACACCATATATTTT
CASSLGNRLDTIYF
>TRBJ2-4|NA|once|TRBV6-2/TRBV6-3
TGTGCCAGCAGTGCGACAAACAACAAAAACATTCAGTACTTC
CASSATNNKNIQYF
>TRBJ2-4|TRBD2|NA|TRBV7-2
TGTGCCAGCAGCTTACCGAGACTAGCGGGTCGGCTAGCCAAAAACATTCAGTACTTC
CASSLPRLAGRLAKNIQYF
>TRBJ2-7|NA|NA|TRBV9
TGTGCCAGCAGCCCGGGGGACGCCCCCTACGAGCAGTACTTC
CASSPGDAPYEQYF
>TRBJ1-1|NA|NA|TRBV6-5
TGTGCCAGCACCTCAGTGTGGGGGCGGAACACTGAAGCTTTCTTT
CASTSVWGRNTEAFF
>TRBJ2-3|TRBD2|NA|TRBV3-1/TRBV3-2
TGTGCCAGCAGCCAGTGGGGGGGACTTCGCACAGATACGCAGTATTTT
CASSQWGGLRTDTQYF
>TRBJ1-3|TRBD1|NA|TRBV7-8
TGTGCCAGCAGCTTTACAGGGGTCATCGGAAACACCATATATTTT
CASSFTGVIGNTIYF